Reported below is one T cell receptor beta chain. This sample was included in a study of blood T cell repertoires in COVID-19. The wider study: Nucleic acid was either cDNA or gDNA, and it came from T cells, B-cell-depleted T cells, or PBMCs.

Trimming cost V 5 bases and J 0 bases; bases outside gene matches: 7. Germline V gene data show CDR1 as SGHVS and CDR2 as FQNEAQ. CDR3 length: 16 amino acids. Individuals drawn from 20 to 25 US areas were roughly 18 to 95 years old. Donors were grouped by their self-reported clinical history. Authors' data handling: Estimation of nucleated cell counts relied on the amplification of reference gene primers. TCRdb's table, derived via immunoSEQ multiplex PCR, lists solely in-frame clones and lacks some. The D gene and trimming were derived from the DNA, and the V and J assignments and clone size from that table. The data show about 350,000 clones, 88% seen once.

The rearrangement joins TRBV7-8 to TRBJ1-2, with TRBD1 matching over 9 bases. This receptor was identified in a woman aged 25 to 39 who had been exposed to COVID-19. The sequenced sample consisted of PBMCs or T cells enriched from blood (not recorded which). The CDR3: CASSGDRANPNYGYTF. Here the CDR3 DNA reads TGTGCCAGCAGCGGGGACAGGGCAAATCCTAACTATGGCTACACCTTC.